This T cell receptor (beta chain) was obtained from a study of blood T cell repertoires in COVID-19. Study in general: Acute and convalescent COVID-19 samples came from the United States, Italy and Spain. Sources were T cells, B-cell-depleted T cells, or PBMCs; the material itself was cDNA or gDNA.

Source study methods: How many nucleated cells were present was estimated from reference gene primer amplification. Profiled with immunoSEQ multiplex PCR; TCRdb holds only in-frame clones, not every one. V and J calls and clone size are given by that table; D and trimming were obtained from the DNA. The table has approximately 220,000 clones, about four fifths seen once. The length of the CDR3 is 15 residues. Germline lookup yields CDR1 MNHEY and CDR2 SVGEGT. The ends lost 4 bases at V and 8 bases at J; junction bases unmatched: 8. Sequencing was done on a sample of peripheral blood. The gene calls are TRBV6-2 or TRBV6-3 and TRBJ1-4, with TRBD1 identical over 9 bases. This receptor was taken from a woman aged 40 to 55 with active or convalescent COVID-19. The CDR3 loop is CASSSTDRGKEKLFF. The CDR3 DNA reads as TGTGCCAGCAGTTCCACGGACAGGGGAAAGGAAAAACTGTTTTTT.